This T cell receptor (beta chain) was recovered during a study of T cell responses to AZD1222 COVID-19 vaccine. Study overall: Second-dose groups at about 4 or about 12 weeks were pooled.

Clones were read by immunoSEQ multiplex PCR, and TCRdb kept only the in-frame ones, dropping some. Of almost 55,000 clones listed, 84% were seen once; the top ten hold 9.5% to 13%. Germline V gives CDR1 KGHDR, CDR2 SFDVKD. V dropped 7 bases and J dropped 2; count of bases not matched to a gene: 8. The CDR3 totals 15 residues. V usage is TRBV24-1 and J usage is TRBJ2-3; 7 nucleotides line up with TRBD1. The origin of this receptor is an adult in good health. Source: peripheral blood, taken on day 0 of AZD1222 vaccination. In DNA, the CDR3 is TGTGCCACCAGCCAAGGGACAGACCTCACAGATACGCAGTATTTT. Translation gives CATSQGTDLTDTQYF.